The 21 T cell receptor beta chains given below trace back to one sample, sequenced in a study of CD4+ T cells in melanoma. TCRdb's table, derived via immunoSEQ multiplex PCR, lists solely in-frame clones and lacks some. The sample has 11,000 or so clones; about 72% are singletons. The specimen was cells from a culture (not recorded whether cultured in vitro). These receptors came from a human donor with melanoma.

This rearrangement joins TRBV5-6 to TRBJ1-2; D remains unclear. The CDR3 extends over 15 amino acids. Germline V gene sequence: CDR1 SGHDT, CDR2 YYEEEE. V lost 4 bases and J 2 bases, leaving 15 bases between the germline ends. CDR3 region: CASSPGPNSNYGYTF. CDR3 DNA sequence: TGTGCCAGCAGCCCCGGACCGAACTCGAACTATGGCTACACCTTC.

This chain joins TRBV7-3 and TRBJ1-1, with D possibly being TRBD1 (5 bases). In germline, CDR1 is SGHTA, CDR2 FQGTGA. The CDR3 is 14 residues long. Trimming took off 5 bases at V and 0 bases at J, with 10 bases between the two ends. The CDR3 DNA reads TGTGCCAGCAGCCCGCAGGGCATGAACACTGAAGCTTTCTTT. Its protein is CASSPQGMNTEAFF.

This chain connects TRBV6-1 to TRBJ1-2, with 7 nucleotides matching TRBD1. This CDR3 comprises 14 residues. Per the germline V gene, CDR1 is MNHNS and CDR2 is SASEGT. V was clipped by 6 bases and J by 3 bases; unmatched bases: 7. The CDR3 spells CASRDHRGDYGYTF. CDR3 nucleotide sequence: TGTGCCAGCAGGGACCACAGGGGTGACTATGGCTACACCTTC.

Note on this clone: One junction end disagrees with the germline gene, perhaps due to a read error. The V and J genes are TRBV10-3 and TRBJ2-5; perhaps TRBD1 as D (5 bases). Per germline, CDR1 ENHRY and CDR2 SYGVKD. CDR3 length: 13 amino acids. For the CDR3, the DNA is TGTGCCAGCAGTGTACCCCAGGGCTCCACCCAGTACTTC. It translates to CASSVPQGSTQYF.

V usage is TRBV30 and J usage is TRBJ1-4, with 7 positions matching TRBD1. The V gene end was trimmed by 0 bases and the J gene end by 0 bases; junction bases not matched to a gene: 16. The germline V gene has CDR1 GTSNPN and CDR2 SVGIG (reference sequence). The CDR3 has 20 residues. The CDR3 DNA reads as TGTGCCTGGAGTGTACCCCCCCAGGGGGAGATATTTACAACTAATGAAAAACTGTTTTTT. Protein sequence: CAWSVPPQGEIFTTNEKLFF.

The genes are TRBV7-9 and TRBJ1-2; TRBD1 might be the D (6 bases). Trimming cost V 2 bases and J 3 bases, with 10 bases left between them. Looked up from germline, CDR1 is SEHNR and CDR2 is FQNEAQ (reference sequence). There are 14 residues in the CDR3. CDR3 protein: CASSLNREDYGYTF. CDR3 sequence (DNA): TGTGCCAGCAGCTTAAACAGGGAAGACTATGGCTACACCTTC.

Only a few counts were recorded for this clone. The chain employs TRBV9 and TRBJ2-3; 8 nucleotides line up with TRBD1. Unmatched junction bases numbered 10, after V lost 4 bases and J lost 0 bases. The CDR3 totals 17 residues. Germline V gene lookup returns CDR1 SGDLS and CDR2 YYNGEE. This CDR3 is CASSPRQGPPSTDTQYF. The CDR3, as DNA: TGTGCCAGCAGCCCCCGACAGGGGCCGCCTAGCACAGATACGCAGTATTTT.

This clone was detected only a few times. J is TRBJ2-3 and V is TRBV4-1; D is undetermined. The length of the CDR3 is 15 residues. V lost 1 base and J lost 2, with 10 bases in between. CDR1 and CDR2 (germline): MGHRA, YSYEKL. CDR3 bases: TGCGCCAGCAGCCAAGTCGGGCAGCTCACAGATACGCAGTATTTT. Amino acid sequence: CASSQVGQLTDTQYF.

The chain is built from TRBV5-8 and TRBJ2-3; 7 bases map to TRBD1. This CDR3 contains 15 residues. The V and J ends lost 0 bases and 5 bases, in that order; junction bases with no gene match: 6. Per germline, CDR1 SGHTS and CDR2 YDEGEE. The CDR3 sequence: CASSLGGTGVDTQYF. The CDR3 nucleotides are TGTGCCAGCAGCTTGGGGGGAACAGGGGTAGATACGCAGTATTTT.

The V gene is TRBV5-4, the J gene TRBJ2-7; the match to TRBD2 covers 12 bases. CDR1 and CDR2 (germline): SGHNT, YYREEE (reference sequence). This CDR3 is 13 amino acids long. Trimming took 3 bases from V and 10 from J; bases not matched to a gene: 5. The CDR3 spells CASSWGTSGYQYF. The CDR3 DNA sequence: TGTGCCAGCAGCTGGGGGACTAGCGGGTACCAGTACTTC.

The CDR3 DNA reads as TGCGCCAGCAGCCGCAATGTCTGGGCCTCTGGGGCCAACGTCCTGACTTTC. Its protein product is CASSRNVWASGANVLTF. The chain recombines TRBV5-1 with TRBJ2-6; D gene uncertain. V dropped 4 bases and J dropped 0 bases, with 14 bases sitting between them. This CDR3 spans 17 amino acids. Germline CDR1 is SGHRS and CDR2 is YFSETQ.

The chain recombines TRBV11-2 with TRBJ2-3, with TRBD2 matching 12 bases. Germline trimming cut 5 bases from V and 7 bases from J; bases unmatched to any gene: 10. Germline values: CDR1 SGHAT, CDR2 FQNNGV. The CDR3 consists of 16 residues. CDR3 nucleotides: TGTGCCAGCAGCCGGCAGCTAGCGGGGGGGCTATATACGCAGTATTTT. This sequence encodes CASSRQLAGGLYTQYF.

The chain combines TRBV10-3 with TRBJ2-3; TRBD2 agrees at 8 bases. In germline, CDR1 is ENHRY, CDR2 SYGVKD. CDR3 length equals 16 residues. V dropped 3 bases and J dropped 4; count of bases not matched to a gene: 9. The CDR3 DNA follows: TGTGCCATCAGTGAATTCGGGGGGGGGCCCTCAGATACGCAGTATTTT. The encoded protein is CAISEFGGGPSDTQYF.

This chain uses TRBV20-1 with TRBJ2-3; 7 bases are a match to TRBD2. The CDR3 contains 11 residues. The germline V gene encodes CDR1 DFQATT and CDR2 SNEGSKA (reference sequence). Unmatched junction bases numbered 4, after V lost 5 bases and J lost 8 bases. The CDR3 protein is CSAFSGGTQYF. The CDR3 DNA sequence: TGCAGTGCTTTCTCGGGAGGTACGCAGTATTTT.

This clone has only a few counts. The chain carries TRBV7-8 and TRBJ1-1; D call uncertain. V was pared by 5 bases and J by 1 base, with 8 bases between. The CDR3 has 13 amino acids. Germline assignment: CDR1 SGHVS and CDR2 FQNEAQ. The chain's CDR3 is CASSLQGNTEAFF. The CDR3 coding sequence is TGTGCCAGCAGCCTCCAAGGGAACACTGAAGCTTTCTTT.

The chain combines TRBV11-2 with TRBJ2-1; D tentatively reads TRBD1 or TRBD2 (7 bases each). Trimming took off 4 bases at V and 7 bases at J, with 14 bases between the two ends. CDR1 is SGHAT, CDR2 FQNNGV, per germline. This CDR3 region has 14 residues. Here the CDR3 reads CASSSRQGGNEQFF. The CDR3 coding sequence is TGTGCCAGCAGCTCCAGACAGGGAGGGAATGAGCAGTTCTTC. The entire variable domain, with the rest obtained from reference TRBV11-2 and TRBJ2-1, is as follows: EAGVAQSPRYKIIEKRQSVAFWCNPISGHATLYWYQQILGQGPKLLIQFQNNGVVDDSQLPKDRFSAERLKGVDSTLKIQPAKLEDSAVYLCASSSRQGGNEQFFGPGTRLTVL.

This clone turned up a few times. V and J are TRBV30 and TRBJ1-3, with D uncertain. This CDR3 contains 13 residues. Per the germline V gene, CDR1 is GTSNPN and CDR2 is SVGIG (reference sequence). V was trimmed by 3 bases and J by 0 bases, leaving 6 bases between them. CDR3 amino acids: CAWRASSGNTIYF. The CDR3 coding sequence is TGTGCCTGGAGAGCAAGCTCTGGAAACACCATATATTTT.

The V gene is TRBV5-1, the J gene TRBJ1-4; D uncertain. The CDR3 extends over 12 amino acids. The germline V gene has CDR1 SGHRS and CDR2 YFSETQ. Trimming left V 5 bases short and J 6 bases short, with 8 bases between. CDR3: CASRSLDEKLFF. The DNA of the CDR3 is TGCGCCAGCAGAAGCCTAGATGAAAAACTGTTTTTT.

This clone was seen only a few times. The chain combines TRBV7-9 with TRBJ1-1; 7 nucleotides align to TRBD1. Looked up from germline, CDR1 is SEHNR and CDR2 is FQNEAQ (reference sequence). The J segment lost 0 bases and the V segment lost 8 bases, leaving 6 bases of the junction unmatched. The CDR3 consists of 14 residues. CDR3 nucleotides: TGTGCCAGCGTTCAGGGGGGCATGAACACTGAAGCTTTCTTT. Translating gives CASVQGGMNTEAFF. Based on the CDR3 plus reference TRBV7-9 and TRBJ1-1, the full variable domain is DTGVSQNPRHKITKRGQNVTFRCDPISEHNRLYWYRQTLGQGPEFLTYFQNEAQLEKSRLLSDRFSAERPKGSFSTLEIQRTEQGDSAMYLCASVQGGMNTEAFFGQGTRLTVV.

The genes are TRBV4-1 and TRBJ1-1; 9 bases agree with TRBD1. The V segment lost 1 base and the J segment 8 bases; nucleotides outside the gene matches: 14. The CDR3 contains 17 residues. The germline gives CDR1 MGHRA, CDR2 YSYEKL. The CDR3 sequence: CASSQGRETGGRKEAFF. CDR3 DNA: TGCGCCAGCAGCCAAGGTCGAGAGACAGGGGGAAGGAAGGAAGCTTTCTTT.

The rearrangement joins TRBV5-4 to TRBJ2-1; D ambiguous. Germline values: CDR1 SGHNT, CDR2 YYREEE (reference sequence). The CDR3 has 14 amino acids. The ends were cut back, 4 bases at V and 0 bases at J, with 8 bases in the middle. The CDR3 nucleotides are TGTGCCAGCAGCCCCGACGGCTCCTACAATGAGCAGTTCTTC. Encoded protein: CASSPDGSYNEQFF.